The source of this T cell receptor beta chain is a study of blood T cell repertoires in COVID-19 (dated by TCRdb to about 2020). With respect to the entire study: Samples covering the acute and convalescent phases of COVID-19 were provided by collaborators in the United States, Italy and Spain. Where available, HLA class I and class II types were taken from metadata supplied by the sample provider and were not determined by assay-based typing. The repertoires were made available in a free public database intended to serve as a resource for research on the immune response to SARS-CoV-2. The material from the prospective study consisted of cDNA or gDNA derived from T cells, B-cell-depleted T cells, or PBMCs. Sample metadata almost always included a de-identified subject ID, COVID-19 status, age in years and sex. Subjects who had been exposed to COVID-19, were actively infected with it, or had recovered from it provided the deeply sampled blood TCRbeta repertoires that made up the dataset. Samples were obtained from the ongoing ImmuneRACE study (first 160 participants) and from about 1,300 subjects provided by 6 global collaborators.

As for this clone: Its antigen is currently not known. Per-base qualities were not stored, and no clone one base away is much larger.

Collaborating institutions collected whole blood in K2EDTA tubes following their own protocols. For TCRbeta analysis, collaborators shipped samples as frozen whole blood, isolated PBMCs, or DNA extracted from either of those sample types. Spanning cysteine to phenylalanine, the CDR3 consists of 16 amino acids. Kept here is only the CDR3 DNA, which spans 48 bases and is read in frame from base 1. The CDR1 and CDR2 encoded by the germline V gene are KGHSH and LQKENI. V is cut by 3 bases and J by 0 bases, and the space between the germline ends is 14 bases. TCRbeta CDR3 regions were amplified from genomic DNA using the immunoSEQ Assay, a bias-controlled multiplex PCR. Per the original workflow: Within the assay, amplification of reference gene primers was used to estimate how many nucleated cells each sample contained. Sequence reads were collapsed and filtered to measure the absolute abundance of every unique TCRbeta CDR3 rearrangement. For each sample, productive Simpson clonality was calculated by taking the square root of Simpson's diversity index across productive rearrangements. In its TCRdb copy, this immuneACCESS table keeps in-frame sequences only and misses some clones. Where compared with another copy, unresolved V genes explain less than half of these, and the others have no known cause. V and J calls and clone size are copied from that table; D and trimming were computed from the DNA. For this sample the table gives 250,000 or so clones, of which 84% were detected only once. 4% to 4.5% of the sample is held by the ten biggest clonotypes.

Broader findings and caveats from the paper: How much clinical and demographic metadata was included differed by source and by participant, and the metadata was provided uncurated.

Material for sequencing was peripheral blood. This chain joins TRBV18 to TRBJ1-1; TRBD1 might be the D gene, on 6 matching bases. The source is a man in his fifties or sixties with acute or convalescent COVID-19. The CDR3 in this case is CASSPDLTGLNTEAFF. The nucleotides read TGTGCCAGCTCACCCGACCTCACAGGGCTGAACACTGAAGCTTTCTTT. Where the CDR3 stops, the reference TRBV18 and TRBJ1-1 genes take over; the full variable domain is NAGVMQNPRHLVRRRGQEARLRCSPMKGHSHVYWYRQLPEEGLKFMVYLQKENIIDESGMPKERFSAEFPKEGPSILRIQQVVRGDSAAYFCASSPDLTGLNTEAFFGQGTRLTVV.